The next 28 T cell receptor beta chains were all read from a single sample in a study of blood T cell repertoires in COVID-19. Libraries were prepared by immunoSEQ multiplex PCR; TCRdb keeps only in-frame clonotypes and omits some of them. The sample contains some 670,000 clones, 70% to 90% of which appear only once. Sequencing was carried out using peripheral blood. The receptors here all came from a woman aged 18-35 years with acute or convalescent COVID-19.

The chain links TRBV6-5 to TRBJ1-6; D remains ambiguous. The length of the CDR3 is 14 residues. The V end was cut by 4 bases, the J end by 3 bases, with 7 bases between. CDR1 is MNHEY, CDR2 SVGAGI, per germline. The CDR3 DNA is TGTGCCAGCAGTTTCCGGGACTATAATTCACCCCTCCACTTT. As protein: CASSFRDYNSPLHF.

This clone was observed once. The chain employs TRBV5-1 and TRBJ2-7, with no clear D. The CDR3 length is 14 residues. V was pared by 0 bases and J by 5 bases, with 12 bases between. CDR1 and CDR2 (germline): SGHRS, YFSETQ. Written as DNA, the CDR3 is TGCGCCAGCAGCTTGGGTGCTGGAGACGACGAGCAGTACTTC. Protein: CASSLGAGDDEQYF.

This chain joins TRBV3-1 (or the pseudogene TRBV3-2) and TRBJ1-3, with 10 bases aligning to TRBD1. J gave up 8 bases and V 6 bases, and 4 bases lay outside the gene matches. Germline CDR1 is LGHDT and CDR2 is YNNKEL (reference sequence). The CDR3 is 13 amino acids. The CDR3 region is CASRRQGADTIYF. DNA for the CDR3: TGTGCCAGCAGGCGACAGGGGGCAGACACCATATATTTT.

The rearrangement links TRBV30 to TRBJ2-6; 7 bases fit TRBD2. The length of the CDR3 is 16 residues. Germline V gene lookup returns CDR1 GTSNPN and CDR2 SVGIG (reference sequence). Germline trimming cut 4 bases from V and 0 bases from J; bases unmatched to any gene: 6. For the CDR3, the DNA is TGTGCCTGGACCACCCGGGGGGTCTCTGGGGCCAACGTCCTGACTTTC. Encoded protein: CAWTTRGVSGANVLTF.

The rearrangement uses TRBV19 and TRBJ1-3, with D possibly TRBD1 on 5 matching bases. V was shortened by 7 bases and J by 0 bases, with 13 bases between the two germline ends. Germline loops: CDR1 LNHDA, CDR2 SQIVND (reference sequence). The CDR3 has 15 amino acids. CDR3 bases: TGTGCCAGTATAGACAGCACACTCTCTGGAAACACCATATATTTT. It translates to CASIDSTLSGNTIYF. The whole variable domain, remainder taken from reference TRBV19 and TRBJ1-3, is DGGITQSPKYLFRKEGQNVTLSCEQNLNHDAMYWYRQDPGQGLRLIYYSQIVNDFQKGDIAEGYSVSREKKESFPLTVTSAQKNPTAFYLCASIDSTLSGNTIYFGEGSWLTVV.

The genes are TRBV10-3 and TRBJ1-6, with D hard to call. V shed 2 bases and J shed 3 bases, with 11 bases lying between them. Germline loops: CDR1 ENHRY, CDR2 SYGVKD. CDR3 length equals 16 residues. The CDR3 here is CAISEGGHVYNSPLHF. CDR3 DNA: TGTGCCATCAGTGAGGGAGGGCACGTCTATAATTCACCCCTCCACTTT.

This sequence joins TRBV5-1 and TRBJ1-5; no reliable D call. Germline-derived CDR1 and CDR2 are SGHRS and YFSETQ. Trimming took off 5 bases at V and 1 base at J, with 10 bases between the two ends. This CDR3 contains 14 residues. The CDR3: CASREGGSNQPQHF. In DNA form, the CDR3 reads TGCGCCAGCAGGGAGGGTGGAAGCAATCAGCCCCAGCATTTT.

This clone was seen a few times. J is TRBJ2-7 and V is TRBV6-5, with 9 positions matching TRBD2. The germline V gene has CDR1 MNHEY and CDR2 SVGAGI. CDR3 size: 16 residues. Trimming at V came to 0 bases and at J to 7 bases, leaving 10 bases not matched to a gene. The CDR3: CASSYSILAGPGEQYF. CDR3 sequence (DNA): TGTGCCAGCAGTTACTCGATCCTAGCGGGGCCTGGTGAGCAGTACTTC.

The chain links TRBV10-2 to TRBJ1-6, with D hard to call. V dropped 7 bases and J dropped 4 bases, with 11 bases sitting between them. Germline CDR1 WSHSY, CDR2 SAAADI. The CDR3 extends over 14 amino acids. CDR3 in amino acids: CASKPPGYNSPLHF. As DNA, the CDR3 is TGCGCCAGCAAACCCCCGGGATATAATTCACCCCTCCACTTT.

This sequence joins TRBV6-2 or TRBV6-3 and TRBJ2-1, with TRBD1 as a possible D gene (6 bases). CDR3 length: 16 amino acids. CDR1 is MNHEY and CDR2 is SVGEGT in the germline V gene. Deletions cut 4 bases from V and 0 bases from J, with 13 bases between. Here the CDR3 DNA reads TGTGCCAGCAGTTTCTTACAGGGAAGCTCCTACAATGAGCAGTTCTTC. Its protein is CASSFLQGSSYNEQFF.

The chain carries TRBV10-3 and TRBJ2-7; 11 positions agree with TRBD1. Per germline, CDR1 ENHRY and CDR2 SYGVKD. Germline trimming cut 8 bases from V and 4 bases from J; bases unmatched to any gene: 7. This CDR3 is built from 14 residues. The CDR3 sequence: CAISGQGAIYEQYF. Written as DNA, the CDR3 is TGTGCCATCTCCGGACAGGGGGCGATTTACGAGCAGTACTTC.

The rearrangement links TRBV10-1 to TRBJ1-5, with a tentative D call TRBD1 (5 bases). With 8 bases removed from V and 0 bases from J, the gap between germline ends came to 20 bases. Germline loops: CDR1 WNHNN, CDR2 SYGVQD (reference sequence). CDR3 length: 17 amino acids. The CDR3 DNA reads as TGCGCCAGCCCGGACCGTAGACAGTTTTATAGCAATCAGCCCCAGCATTTT. Its translation: CASPDRRQFYSNQPQHF.

The rearrangement joins TRBV5-6 to TRBJ1-2, with unresolved D. The CDR3 consists of 14 residues. V lost 2 bases and J 4 bases, leaving 12 bases between the germline ends. Germline loops: CDR1 SGHDT, CDR2 YYEEEE. CDR3 coding DNA: TGTGCCAGCAGCTTCTACCGGGTTGTCTATGGCTACACCTTC. This translates into CASSFYRVVYGYTF.

The DNA for the CDR3 is TGTGCCACACAAAGGGGCAGGGGGCCGGGAGAGACCCAGTACTTC. Translated, it gives CATQRGRGPGETQYF. The rearrangement links TRBV15 to TRBJ2-5, with 8 nucleotides matching TRBD1. The V gene's germline CDR1 is LNHNV and CDR2 YYDKDF (reference sequence). Unmatched junction bases numbered 13, after V lost 9 bases and J lost 4 bases. This CDR3 contains 15 residues.

This clone was observed a handful of times. J is TRBJ2-1 and V is TRBV11-3; a weak D match, TRBD1 (5 bases). Trimming removed 2 bases at V and 4 bases at J, with 12 bases between. CDR1 is SGHNT and CDR2 is YENEEA in the germline V gene. The CDR3 runs to 15 residues. CDR3 nucleotide sequence: TGTGCCAGCAGCTTAAGGGGTGGAAGATACAATGAGCAGTTCTTC. Its protein product is CASSLRGGRYNEQFF. The full variable domain, completed using reference TRBV11-3 and TRBJ2-1, is EAGVVQSPRYKIIEKKQPVAFWCNPISGHNTLYWYLQNLGQGPELLIRYENEEAVDDSQLPKDRFSAERLKGVDSTLKIQPAELGDSAVYLCASSLRGGRYNEQFFGPGTRLTVL.

The chain has TRBV11-3 and TRBJ2-7; 9 bases line up with TRBD2. Per the germline V gene, CDR1 is SGHNT and CDR2 is YENEEA. J lost 3 bases, V lost 5 bases, and 5 bases had no gene match. CDR3 length equals 14 residues. CDR3 bases: TGTGCCAGCAGCCCATCTAGCGGGGACTACGAGCAGTACTTC. It translates to CASSPSSGDYEQYF.

The CDR3 nucleotides read TGCAGCGTTCGGACAAGAGTACTGAACGAGCAGTACTTC. Translated, it gives CSVRTRVLNEQYF. The rearrangement joins TRBV29-1 to TRBJ2-7; tentatively, D is TRBD1 (5 bases). CDR1 and CDR2 from the germline V gene are SQVTM and ANQGSEA. The CDR3 sequence is 13 residues long. The V and J ends lost 5 bases and 5 bases respectively, with 16 bases between them.

The chain couples TRBV19 to TRBJ1-6; 7 positions match TRBD1. The CDR3 sequence is 14 residues long. Losses at the gene ends were 3 bases for V and 9 bases for J; bases not matched to a gene: 5. Looked up from germline, CDR1 is LNHDA and CDR2 is SQIVND (reference sequence). In nucleotides, the CDR3 is TGTGCCAGTAGTATTGGAGGGGGCCTTTCACCCCTCCACTTT. The encoded protein is CASSIGGGLSPLHF.

The rearrangement links TRBV7-3 to TRBJ1-6; perhaps TRBD1 as D (5 bases). The V end was cut by 0 bases, the J end by 9 bases, with 9 bases between. This CDR3 has 14 residues. CDR1 and CDR2 from the germline V gene are SGHTA and FQGTGA. The CDR3 reads CASSLTGDGSPLHF. CDR3 nucleotide sequence: TGTGCCAGCAGCTTAACAGGGGATGGTTCACCCCTCCACTTT.

The chain couples TRBV9 to TRBJ1-2, with D possibly matching TRBD1 (6 bases). Germline CDR1 is SGDLS and CDR2 is YYNGEE. Trimming removed 3 bases at V and 3 bases at J, with 15 bases between. This CDR3 region has 15 residues. In DNA, the CDR3 is TGTGCCAGCAGCGGCCCGACAGGCATCCACTATGGCTACACCTTC. Encoded protein: CASSGPTGIHYGYTF.

The chain joins TRBV5-1 to TRBJ2-2, with 7 bases matching TRBD2. The CDR3 runs 17 residues. Germline lookup yields CDR1 SGHRS and CDR2 YFSETQ. The junction had 11 bases not matched to a gene; V was cut back by 4 bases and J by 2 bases. CDR3: CASSPKSAGLNTGELFF. The CDR3 DNA sequence: TGCGCCAGCAGCCCCAAATCAGCGGGGCTCAACACCGGGGAGCTGTTTTTT.

This chain uses TRBV4-3 with TRBJ1-6; unclear D gene. The CDR3 consists of 14 residues. CDR1 and CDR2 (germline): LGHNA, YSLEER. Deletions cut 0 bases from V and 8 bases from J, with 8 bases between. CDR3 bases: TGCGCCAGCAGCCAAGACTTGAGGGATTCACCCCTCCACTTT. Amino acid sequence: CASSQDLRDSPLHF.

The V call is TRBV6-1, the J call TRBJ2-7, with 11 bases lining up with TRBD1. The CDR3 loop spans 14 amino acids. V trimming: 3 bases; J trimming: 6 bases; junction bases outside the gene matches: 4. Germline assignment: CDR1 MNHNS and CDR2 SASEGT. The CDR3 region has the DNA TGTGCCAGCAGTGATCCCGGGACAGGGGGCGAGCAGTACTTC. Translating gives CASSDPGTGGEQYF.

The chain combines TRBV5-4 with TRBJ1-1, with D possibly matching TRBD1 (6 bases). Trimming pared 4 bases from V and 4 bases from J, leaving 11 bases between. This CDR3 comprises 13 residues. In germline, CDR1 is SGHNT, CDR2 YYREEE (reference sequence). CDR3: CASSGMDSTEAFF. CDR3 sequence (DNA): TGTGCCAGCAGCGGCATGGACAGCACTGAAGCTTTCTTT.

The rearrangement links TRBV29-1 to TRBJ2-2; D is possibly TRBD2 (5 bases). The germline CDR1 and CDR2 sequences are SQVTM and ANQGSEA. The CDR3 is 11 amino acids. Trimming removed 7 bases from V and 5 bases from J, with 8 bases in between. CDR3 loop: CSGEKTGELFF. In DNA form, the CDR3 reads TGCAGCGGGGAGAAGACCGGGGAGCTGTTTTTT.

The chain combines TRBV27 with TRBJ2-3, with a possible D match to TRBD1 (5 bases). V lost 7 bases to trimming and J lost 4 bases, with 12 bases between them. The CDR3 sequence is 13 residues long. Germline lookup yields CDR1 MNHEY and CDR2 SMNVEV (reference sequence). The CDR3 coding sequence is TGTGCCAGCACCTGGGGCAGGGCAGATACGCAGTATTTT. Translation gives CASTWGRADTQYF.

The CDR3 sequence is CASSQVAGASYNEQFF. As DNA, the CDR3 is TGTGCCAGCAGCCAAGTTGCAGGGGCTTCCTACAATGAGCAGTTCTTC. The chain combines TRBV14 with TRBJ2-1; D may be TRBD1 (6 bases). Germline V CDR1 and CDR2: SGHDN, FVKESK. The length of the CDR3 is 16 residues. Trimming removed 1 base at V and 1 base at J, with 11 bases between.

This clone occurred a few times. CDR3 DNA: TGTGCCAGTAGTATGGGGCCTGGGGCGGCAAATGGCTACACCTTC. This encodes CASSMGPGAANGYTF. This sequence joins TRBV19 and TRBJ1-2; the D gene is possibly TRBD1 (5 bases). Germline assignment: CDR1 LNHDA and CDR2 SQIVND (reference sequence). V was trimmed by 3 bases and J by 6 bases, leaving 17 bases between them. This CDR3 comprises 15 residues.